The source of this T cell receptor beta chain is a study of T cell repertoires in aging, cancer and after chemotherapy. Study-wide findings and caveats: Age-matched healthy donors had significantly more diverse, less clonal blood TCR repertoires than untreated cancer patients. These repertoire data do not allow conclusions about immunological memory after chemotherapy.

This CDR3 contains 15 residues. Looked up from germline, CDR1 is LNHDA and CDR2 is SQIVND (reference sequence). Trimming took 4 bases from V and 5 from J; bases not matched to a gene: 9. TRB rearrangements spanning V, D and J were amplified using mixed TRB-A/B primers. One entry per CDR3 protein, called by TCRdb with MiXCR from the multiplex PCR reads. The sample consists of about 18,000 distinct CDR3 sequences, 40% to 55% of them appearing once. This clonotype has only a few counts. Its antigen remains unidentified. TCR beta rearrangements were amplified from peripheral blood genomic DNA. This sequence joins TRBV19 and TRBJ2-5; 8 nucleotides align to TRBD2. This sequence originates from a human donor in good health. Sequencing was carried out using blood. The CDR3 here is CASSKSGLEGETQYF. Written as DNA, the CDR3 is TGTGCCAGTAGTAAATCGGGACTAGAGGGGGAGACCCAGTACTTC.